This T cell receptor (beta chain) was recorded in a study of T cell responses to AZD1222 COVID-19 vaccine. J was trimmed by 9 bases and V by 3 bases; bases with no gene match: 4. Germline values: CDR1 MNHNS, CDR2 SASEGT. This CDR3 is built from 13 residues. Study results and caveats: Nearly half of unique spike-specific TCRs reportedly avoided B.1.351 and B.1.1.7 mutated regions. White British ancestry dominated among donors, who included more females, and clonal diversity was possibly underestimated. Dominant CD4 TCR responses targeted spike regions 160-218 and 743-854. At study baseline, merely roughly 6 AZD1222 recipients were seropositive.

With regard to this clone: The target antigen is unknown.

Produced via immunoSEQ multiplex PCR; TCRdb's table is partial and in-frame only. This sample has tens of thousands of clones, with 85% found just once. J is TRBJ2-1 and V is TRBV6-1; 8 bases match TRBD1. This clonotype was sampled from an adult in good health. Sequencing used peripheral blood, obtained on day 0 of MenACWY control vaccination. Written as DNA, the CDR3 is TGTGCCAGCAGTGACAGGACAGGGCTTGAGCAGTTCTTC. Translating it yields CASSDRTGLEQFF.